A single sample is the source of the 14 T cell receptor beta chains below, sequenced in a study of T cells after posttransplantation cyclophosphamide. Assay: immunoSEQ multiplex PCR; the TCRdb copy retains only in-frame clones and omits some. Of thousands of clones listed, 95% to 98% were seen once; the top ten hold just over 0.85%. The sample consisted of memory CD4+ T cells sorted from PBMCs. All receptors come from a man between 35 and 55 years old in good health, CMV-negative, and a related stem cell transplant donor.

This rearrangement joins TRBV27 to TRBJ2-7; 9 nucleotides line up with TRBD1. Trimming took 3 bases from V and 4 from J; bases not matched to a gene: 7. There are 15 residues in the CDR3. Germline V gene sequence: CDR1 MNHEY, CDR2 SMNVEV (reference sequence). In DNA, the CDR3 is TGTGCCAGCAGTTTCTCACGGACAGGGGTGTACGAGCAGTACTTC. Protein product: CASSFSRTGVYEQYF.

The rearrangement links TRBV4-3 to TRBJ2-7; D possibly corresponds to TRBD2 (7 bases). The CDR3 is 16 residues long. The V end was cut by 3 bases, the J end by 2 bases, with 17 bases between. Germline lookup yields CDR1 LGHNA and CDR2 YSLEER. CDR3 sequence reads: CASSQESRGGAYEQYF. The CDR3 nucleotides are TGCGCCAGCAGCCAGGAAAGTAGAGGGGGGGCCTACGAGCAGTACTTC.

The rearrangement links TRBV18 to TRBJ1-6, with 7 bases fitting TRBD1. V was clipped by 4 bases and J by 9 bases; unmatched bases: 12. This CDR3 is built from 16 residues. Germline V gene lookup returns CDR1 KGHSH and CDR2 LQKENI. In nucleotides, the CDR3 is TGTGCCAGCTCACGGGAGGAGGCAGGGGGTTCTTCACCCCTCCACTTT. Residues: CASSREEAGGSSPLHF.

The chain recombines TRBV11-3 with TRBJ2-7; D perhaps matches TRBD2 (5 bases). Germline assignment: CDR1 SGHNT and CDR2 YENEEA. The germline V and J ends were trimmed by 5 bases and 6 bases, with 14 bases remaining between them. This CDR3 comprises 13 residues. CDR3 loop: CASSPSGSREQYF. As DNA, the CDR3 is TGTGCCAGCAGCCCAAGCGGCAGTCGCGAGCAGTACTTC.

V and J are TRBV4-2 and TRBJ2-1; possible D gene TRBD2, 5 bases. Per germline, CDR1 LGHNA and CDR2 YNFKEQ. V lost 1 base and J 7 bases, leaving 20 bases between the germline ends. CDR3 length: 17 residues. The CDR3: CASSQGARAGLPNEQFF. Here the CDR3 DNA reads TGTGCCAGCAGCCAAGGGGCTAGGGCGGGTCTGCCGAATGAGCAGTTCTTC.

The rearrangement uses TRBV6-5 and TRBJ2-3, with 7 bases matching TRBD2. V shed 4 bases and J 1 base; nucleotides not matched to a gene: 8. Germline V gives CDR1 MNHEY, CDR2 SVGAGI. CDR3 size: 16 residues. CDR3 loop: CASSSRGSLGTDTQYF. The CDR3, as DNA: TGTGCCAGCAGTTCCCGCGGGAGTCTTGGCACAGATACGCAGTATTTT.

The chain couples TRBV28 to TRBJ1-1; D is unresolved. This CDR3 contains 17 residues. Germline CDR1 and CDR2: MDHEN and SYDVKM. V shed 2 bases and J shed 1 base, with 17 bases lying between them. The CDR3 protein is CASSLRQYPSGNTEAFF. The CDR3 DNA reads TGTGCCAGCAGTTTACGGCAGTACCCATCAGGGAACACTGAAGCTTTCTTT.

The rearrangement uses TRBV13 and TRBJ2-2, with a possible D match to TRBD2 (5 bases). V was clipped by 5 bases and J by 4 bases, with 23 bases between them. The CDR3 consists of 18 residues. Germline CDR1 is PRHDT and CDR2 is FYEKMQ (reference sequence). The CDR3: CASSPPGRLLLGTGELFF. CDR3 sequence (DNA): TGTGCCAGCAGCCCGCCGGGGAGACTACTATTGGGCACCGGGGAGCTGTTTTTT.

The count of this clone is one. The chain employs TRBV7-3 and TRBJ2-2, with 9 bases fitting TRBD1. V was pared by 5 bases and J by 3 bases, with 4 bases of the junction left unmatched. Germline V gene data show CDR1 as SGHTA and CDR2 as FQGTGA. CDR3 size: 15 residues. The CDR3 DNA follows: TGTGCCAGCAGCCAGAGGACAGGGGACACCGGGGAGCTGTTTTTT. Protein product: CASSQRTGDTGELFF.

The J gene is TRBJ1-2, the V gene TRBV25-1, with 8 bases identical to TRBD1. This CDR3 contains 13 residues. V shed 4 bases, J shed 8 bases, and the junction held 6 bases outside the gene matches. Per the germline V gene, CDR1 is MGHDK and CDR2 is SYGVNS. CDR3 loop: CASSGTGMRGYTF. The DNA of the CDR3 is TGTGCCAGCAGTGGGACAGGGATGCGCGGCTACACCTTC.

V gene TRBV4-3 combines with J gene TRBJ2-7, with D possibly TRBD2 on 5 matching bases. Germline values: CDR1 LGHNA, CDR2 YSLEER. This CDR3 region has 13 residues. V lost 0 bases to trimming and J lost 2 bases, with 5 bases between them. CDR3 protein: CASSQERAYEQYF. DNA for the CDR3: TGCGCCAGCAGCCAAGAGAGGGCCTACGAGCAGTACTTC.

This sequence joins TRBV10-3 and TRBJ2-7, with 11 bases lining up with TRBD1. Germline values: CDR1 ENHRY, CDR2 SYGVKD. After removal of 4 bases from V and 4 bases from J, the junction contained 3 bases not matched to a gene. This CDR3 is built from 14 residues. Written as DNA, the CDR3 is TGTGCCATCAGTGGCCGGGACAGGGGGTACGAGCAGTACTTC. Translation gives CAISGRDRGYEQYF.

The chain has TRBV28 and TRBJ1-4, with TRBD1 identical over 7 bases. Germline-derived CDR1 and CDR2 are MDHEN and SYDVKM. The CDR3 covers 16 residues. V gave up 5 bases and J gave up 10 bases; unmatched junction bases: 16. The CDR3 DNA sequence: TGTGCCAGCAGTGCACCCAACTTCCGGGACAGACGAAAACTGTTTTTT. Translating gives CASSAPNFRDRRKLFF. Full variable domain (missing parts from reference TRBV28 and TRBJ1-4): DVKVTQSSRYLVKRTGEKVFLECVQDMDHENMFWYRQDPGLGLRLIYFSYDVKMKEKGDIPEGYSVSREKKERFSLILESASTNQTSMYLCASSAPNFRDRRKLFFGSGTQLSVL.

This chain connects TRBV5-1 to TRBJ2-2; perhaps TRBD1 as D (7 bases). CDR1 and CDR2 from the germline V gene are SGHRS and YFSETQ. With 4 bases removed from V and 4 bases from J, the gap between germline ends came to 17 bases. CDR3 length: 16 residues. CDR3 coding DNA: TGCGCCAGCAGCCCCAGAGCAGGGGGGAGCACCGGGGAGCTGTTTTTT. It specifies CASSPRAGGSTGELFF.